Included here is one T cell receptor (beta chain) sequence, with context. The entry originates in a study of patients and donors after allogeneic stem cell transplantation. The CDR3 loop spans 15 amino acids. V was pared by 0 bases and J by 6 bases, with 5 bases of the junction left unmatched. From germline, CDR1 is SGHNT and CDR2 YYREEE (reference sequence). In TCRdb, the RT-PCR reads were re-called with MiXCR into one record per CDR3 protein. Among roughly 230,000 distinct CDR3 sequences listed, 13% to 15% were seen once. This clonotype was obtained from a human donor who was either an allogeneic HSCT recipient or a stem cell or donor lymphocyte infusion donor (not recorded which). It is not recorded whose cells these are; they may come from a transplant donor. The rearrangement uses TRBV5-4 and TRBJ2-1, with TRBD1 matching 8 bases. The sequencing input was blood, either unsorted or a sorted T cell fraction (not recorded which). CDR3 sequence reads: CASSLGTGYSNEQFF. Here the CDR3 DNA reads TGTGCCAGCAGCTTGGGGACAGGGTATTCCAATGAGCAGTTCTTC. Full variable domain (missing parts from reference TRBV5-4 and TRBJ2-1): ETGVTQSPTHLIKTRGQQVTLRCSSQSGHNTVSWYQQALGQGPQFIFQYYREEENGRGNFPPRFSGLQFPNYSSELNVNALELDDSALYLCASSLGTGYSNEQFFGPGTRLTVL.